The 18 T cell receptor beta chains in this list originate from one sample, sequenced in a study of blood T cell repertoires in COVID-19. Measured with immunoSEQ multiplex PCR; TCRdb has only the in-frame clones, and not every one. Here the sample spans fewer than 250,000 clones, around nine tenths being singletons. Sequenced material: peripheral blood. The receptor source for this set is a human donor in a cohort sampled during active COVID-19.

The chain links TRBV19 to TRBJ2-1, with TRBD2 matching 14 bases. The germline gives CDR1 LNHDA, CDR2 SQIVND (reference sequence). There are 19 residues in the CDR3. Losses at the gene ends were 5 bases for V and 0 bases for J; bases not matched to a gene: 9. The CDR3 loop is CASSDVRLAGGSSYNEQFF. The CDR3 DNA is TGTGCCAGTAGTGATGTCCGACTAGCGGGAGGGAGCTCCTACAATGAGCAGTTCTTC.

The chain carries TRBV7-2 and TRBJ2-3, with unresolved D. The germline V gene encodes CDR1 SGHTA and CDR2 FQGNSA. CDR3 length equals 13 residues. Trimming took off 1 base at V and 6 bases at J, with 8 bases between the two ends. The CDR3 DNA sequence: TGTGCCAGCAGCTTAGGAGCGTACGATACGCAGTATTTT. Translated: CASSLGAYDTQYF.

This clone was recorded only once. The rearrangement joins TRBV7-2 to TRBJ1-5; 9 nucleotides line up with TRBD1. Losses at the gene ends were 5 bases for V and 7 bases for J; bases not matched to a gene: 3. CDR1 is SGHTA, CDR2 FQGNSA, per germline. The CDR3 has 13 amino acids. The CDR3 spells CASSPGQGQPQHF. CDR3 DNA sequence: TGTGCCAGCAGCCCGGGACAGGGCCAGCCCCAGCATTTT.

V is TRBV4-1 and J is TRBJ2-5, with TRBD1 identical over 10 bases. In germline, CDR1 is MGHRA, CDR2 YSYEKL. Trimming removed 0 bases from V and 5 bases from J; junction bases left unmatched: 3. CDR3 length: 15 amino acids. For the CDR3, the DNA is TGCGCCAGCAGCCAAGATCGGGGACAGGGGGAGACCCAGTACTTC. Amino acid sequence: CASSQDRGQGETQYF.

The CDR3 here is CASSLAGQLTEAFF. Here the CDR3 DNA reads TGCGCCAGCAGCTTGGCTGGACAGCTCACTGAAGCTTTCTTT. The chain links TRBV5-1 to TRBJ1-1; possibly TRBD1 for D (6 bases). Trimming took off 0 bases at V and 4 bases at J, with 10 bases between the two ends. CDR3 size: 14 residues. Germline V CDR1 and CDR2: SGHRS, YFSETQ.

The chain is built from TRBV19 and TRBJ1-5; maybe TRBD1 (6 bases). This CDR3 region has 16 residues. V was trimmed by 8 bases and J by 4 bases, leaving 21 bases between them. Germline values: CDR1 LNHDA, CDR2 SQIVND (reference sequence). CDR3 protein: CASHSPYRAHNQPQHF. DNA of the CDR3: TGTGCCAGTCACTCACCGTACAGGGCCCATAATCAGCCCCAGCATTTT.

This clone was seen just once. The gene calls are TRBV5-8 and TRBJ1-4; D is ambiguous. V dropped 4 bases and J dropped 4 bases, with 8 bases sitting between them. Germline V gene data show CDR1 as SGHTS and CDR2 as YDEGEE. The CDR3 spans 13 residues. The CDR3 bases are TGTGCCAGCAGCCTACGGGATAATGAAAAACTGTTTTTT. Translation: CASSLRDNEKLFF.

V usage is TRBV2 and J usage is TRBJ1-4; D may be TRBD1 (6 bases). CDR3 length equals 14 residues. Per germline, CDR1 SNHLY and CDR2 FYNNEI. V lost 6 bases and J lost 5, with 13 bases in between. In nucleotides, the CDR3 is TGTGCCAGCAGCCCGACAGGATTAAATGAAAAACTGTTTTTT. It specifies CASSPTGLNEKLFF.

The V and J genes are TRBV3-1 (or the pseudogene TRBV3-2) and TRBJ2-5, with 7 bases lining up with TRBD1. The CDR3 is 16 residues long. Germline V lookup: CDR1 LGHDT, CDR2 YNNKEL (reference sequence). J was trimmed by 5 bases and V by 5 bases; bases with no gene match: 14. The CDR3 DNA is TGTGCCAGCAGCTACAGACAGGGTTGCGGTTCGGAGACCCAGTACTTC. Translation gives CASSYRQGCGSETQYF.

This chain's CDR3 is CASSPSGTGAGELFF. CDR3 DNA: TGCGCCAGCAGCCCATCCGGGACAGGGGCCGGGGAGCTGTTTTTT. The V and J genes are TRBV5-1 and TRBJ2-2, with 10 bases matching TRBD1. Germline CDR1 SGHRS, CDR2 YFSETQ. Unmatched junction bases numbered 6, after V lost 4 bases and J lost 6 bases. The CDR3 totals 15 residues.

This rearrangement joins TRBV7-9 to TRBJ1-5, with 7 bases aligning to TRBD1. CDR1 SEHNR and CDR2 FQNEAQ come from the germline V gene (reference sequence). This CDR3 spans 13 amino acids. The junction had 5 bases not matched to a gene; V was cut back by 6 bases and J by 6 bases. The CDR3 DNA is TGTGCCAGCAGTACAGGGGTGGCTCAGCCCCAGCATTTT. Translation: CASSTGVAQPQHF. The full variable domain, its missing parts supplied by reference TRBV7-9 and TRBJ1-5, is DTGVSQNPRHKITKRGQNVTFRCDPISEHNRLYWYRQTLGQGPEFLTYFQNEAQLEKSRLLSDRFSAERPKGSFSTLEIQRTEQGDSAMYLCASSTGVAQPQHFGDGTRLSIL.

V gene TRBV6-2 or TRBV6-3 combines with J gene TRBJ2-7; TRBD2 aligns across 11 bases. CDR3 length: 15 amino acids. Germline trimming cut 6 bases from V and 2 bases from J; bases unmatched to any gene: 6. CDR1 is MNHEY and CDR2 is SVGEGT in the germline V gene. The CDR3 loop is CASSKGTSGTYEQYF. The CDR3 region has the DNA TGTGCCAGCAGCAAAGGGACTAGCGGAACCTACGAGCAGTACTTC.

The V call is TRBV30, the J call TRBJ2-7; 10 positions match TRBD2. Germline values: CDR1 GTSNPN, CDR2 SVGIG (reference sequence). Germline trimming cut 3 bases from V and 7 bases from J; bases unmatched to any gene: 6. CDR3 size: 13 residues. CDR3 residues: CAWSRSSGREQYF. As DNA, the CDR3 is TGTGCCTGGAGCCGGAGTAGCGGGAGGGAGCAGTACTTC. The variable domain in full, with the rest retrieved from reference TRBV30 and TRBJ2-7, is SQTIHQWPATLVQPVGSPLSLECTVEGTSNPNLYWYRQAAGRGLQLLFYSVGIGQISSEVPQNLSASRPQDRQFILSSKKLLLSDSGFYLCAWSRSSGREQYFGPGTRLTVT.

This rearrangement joins TRBV29-1 to TRBJ1-1; TRBD1 is a possible D gene (6 bases). The V gene's germline CDR1 is SQVTM and CDR2 ANQGSEA. Trimming pared 7 bases from V and 4 bases from J, leaving 16 bases between. There are 13 residues in the CDR3. The CDR3 nucleotides read TGCAGCGCGGAGACAGGTAGGCTCACTGAAGCTTTCTTT. It is translated as CSAETGRLTEAFF.

The V and J genes are TRBV5-6 and TRBJ2-7, with D possibly matching TRBD1 (5 bases). The V and J ends lost 0 bases and 2 bases respectively, with 9 bases between them. In germline, CDR1 is SGHDT, CDR2 YYEEEE. The CDR3 has 14 residues. The CDR3 DNA reads as TGTGCCAGCAGCTTGGTGGCAGGGACCTACGAGCAGTACTTC. It codes for CASSLVAGTYEQYF.

Remarks on this clone: Relative to the germline gene, one junction end is altered; a read error may explain this. The chain is built from TRBV6-2 or TRBV6-3 and TRBJ2-7; D call uncertain. The CDR3 is made up of 11 amino acids. Germline CDR1 reads MNHEY; CDR2 reads SVGEGT. The CDR3 sequence is CASSNSREQYF. CDR3 nucleotide sequence: TGTGCCAGCAGTAACTCTCGCGAGCAGTACTTC.

This clone was counted a few times. The chain employs TRBV4-2 and TRBJ2-3; D might be TRBD1 (8 bases). The CDR3 covers 15 residues. Trimming removed 0 bases from V and 7 bases from J, with 14 bases in between. Looked up from germline, CDR1 is LGHNA and CDR2 is YNFKEQ. CDR3 nucleotide sequence: TGTGCCAGCAGCCAAGAACAGGGGGGGCAATATACGCAGTATTTT. This encodes CASSQEQGGQYTQYF.

The chain links TRBV19 to TRBJ1-3; D may be TRBD1 (6 bases). Trimming took 6 bases from V and 2 from J, leaving 17 bases between them. The CDR3 is made up of 16 amino acids. CDR1 and CDR2 from the germline V gene are LNHDA and SQIVND (reference sequence). The CDR3 region has the DNA TGTGCCAGTAGGATGGACAGCCAGCTTGCTGGAAACACCATATATTTT. Translated, it gives CASRMDSQLAGNTIYF.